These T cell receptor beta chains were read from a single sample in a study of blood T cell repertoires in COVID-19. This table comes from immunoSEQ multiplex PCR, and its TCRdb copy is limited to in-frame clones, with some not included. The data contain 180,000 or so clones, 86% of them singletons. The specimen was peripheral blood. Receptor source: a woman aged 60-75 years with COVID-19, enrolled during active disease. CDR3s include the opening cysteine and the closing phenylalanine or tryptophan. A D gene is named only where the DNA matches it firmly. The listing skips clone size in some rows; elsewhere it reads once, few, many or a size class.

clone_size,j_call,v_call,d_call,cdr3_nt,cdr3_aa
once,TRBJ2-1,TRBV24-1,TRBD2,TGTGCCACCAGTGGTGGCACTAGCGGGAGTTCCGTCAGCTACAATGAGCAGTTCTTC,CATSGGTSGSSVSYNEQFF
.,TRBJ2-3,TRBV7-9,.,TGTGCCAGCAGCATGATTAGCCCGGGGCAGGGGGGAACAGATACGCAGTATTTT,CASSMISPGQGGTDTQYF
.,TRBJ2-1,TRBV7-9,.,TGTGCCAGCAGCTCGGAGGAGCATCGGTCCTTCGATGAGCAGTTCTTC,CASSSEEHRSFDEQFF
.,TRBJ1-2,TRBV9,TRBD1,TGTGCCAGCAGCGTACAGGGGGCGAGCCCGTATGGCTACACCTTC,CASSVQGASPYGYTF
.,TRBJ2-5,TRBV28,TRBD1,TGTGCCAGCAGCCTGGAGGCAGGGGGCGGTGAAGAGACCCAGTACTTC,CASSLEAGGGEETQYF
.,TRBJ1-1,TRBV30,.,TGTGCCTGGACACTAAACACTGAAGCTTTCTTT,CAWTLNTEAFF
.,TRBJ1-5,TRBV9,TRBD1,TGTGCCAGCAGCGTAGTTCTAGACAGGGGGAATCAGCCCCAGCATTTT,CASSVVLDRGNQPQHF
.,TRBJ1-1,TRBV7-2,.,TGTGCCAGCAGCTTAGATCTCTTCCCTGAAGCTTTCTTT,CASSLDLFPEAFF
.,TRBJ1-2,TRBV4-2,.,TGTGCCAGCAGCCAAGTAACAGGGAACTATGGCTACACCTTC,CASSQVTGNYGYTF
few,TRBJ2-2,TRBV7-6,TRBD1,TGTGCCAGCAGCTTAGGAGGGGGCGCTGGTGGGGAGCTGTTTTTT,CASSLGGGAGGELFF
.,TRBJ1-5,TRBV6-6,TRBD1,TGTGCCAGCAGTTCGGGACAGGGTAATGTTGGTCAGCCCCAGCATTTT,CASSSGQGNVGQPQHF
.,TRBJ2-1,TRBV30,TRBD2,TGTGCCTGGAGTACAGGACTAGCGGTCCCCTACAATGAGCAGTTCTTC,CAWSTGLAVPYNEQFF
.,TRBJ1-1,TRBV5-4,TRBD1,TGTGCCAGCAGCTTGGGCCCGGGACAGGGTGGAAGGAACACTGAAGCTTTCTTT,CASSLGPGQGGRNTEAFF
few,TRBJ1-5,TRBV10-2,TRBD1,TGCGCCAGCAGCTGGACAGGGGGTAATCAGCCCCAGCATTTT,CASSWTGGNQPQHF
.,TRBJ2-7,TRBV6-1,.,TGTGCCAGCAGTGAAAATCCCGCGGCCGTGCCGAAGCAGTACTTC,CASSENPAAVPKQYF
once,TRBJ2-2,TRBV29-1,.,TGCAGCGTTGCCCGAGAAGCGAACACCGGGGAGCTGTTTTTT,CSVAREANTGELFF
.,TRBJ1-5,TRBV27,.,TGTGCCAGCAGTTTAATAGGGGGCAATCAGCCCCAGCATTTT,CASSLIGGNQPQHF
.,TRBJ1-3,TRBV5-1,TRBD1,TGCGCCAGCAGCTTGGGACGGGACAGGGCTGGAAACACCATATATTTT,CASSLGRDRAGNTIYF
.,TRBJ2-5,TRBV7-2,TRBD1,TGTGCCAGCAGCCCCGGGACAGGGGCCGAAGAGACCCAGTACTTC,CASSPGTGAEETQYF
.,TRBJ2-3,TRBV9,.,TGTGCCAGCAGCGTAGTAGCCCTTAGCACAGATACGCAGTATTTT,CASSVVALSTDTQYF
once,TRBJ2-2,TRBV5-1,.,TGCGCCAGCAGTTGGGGGGACGGTCGCACCGGGGAGCTGTTTTTT,CASSWGDGRTGELFF
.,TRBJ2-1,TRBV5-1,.,TGCGCCAGCAGCTTGGCCATGCAGGGGCCGACTGCCTACAATGAGCAGTTCTTC,CASSLAMQGPTAYNEQFF
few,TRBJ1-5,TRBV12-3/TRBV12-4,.,TGTGCCAGCAGCGGTAGCAATCAGCCCCAGCATTTT,CASSGSNQPQHF
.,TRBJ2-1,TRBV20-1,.,TGCAGTGCTGCCTCGACTAGAGAACAGTTCTTC,CSAASTREQFF
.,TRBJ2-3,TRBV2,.,TGTGCCAGCAGTGATAGGCAGGGAATGGATACGCAGTATTTT,CASSDRQGMDTQYF
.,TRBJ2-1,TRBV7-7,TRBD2,TGTGCTAGCAGCCTGGGACTAGCGGGGGTCAATGAGCAGTTCTTC,CASSLGLAGVNEQFF
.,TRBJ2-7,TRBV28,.,TGTGCCAGCAGAATTCGCGATACTAGCTACGAGCAGTACTTC,CASRIRDTSYEQYF
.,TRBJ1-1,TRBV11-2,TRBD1,TGTGCCAGCAGCTTAAAGACAGGGGGACCTGAAGCTTTCTTT,CASSLKTGGPEAFF
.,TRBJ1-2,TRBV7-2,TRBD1,TGTGCCAGCAGCCCCACCGGGACAGCCTATGGCTACACCTTC,CASSPTGTAYGYTF
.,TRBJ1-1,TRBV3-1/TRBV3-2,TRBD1,TGTGCCAGCAGCTTGAGGACAGGGGGCTACACTGAAGCTTTCTTT,CASSLRTGGYTEAFF
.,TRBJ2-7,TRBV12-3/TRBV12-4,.,TGTGCCAGCGGGCAGACCTACGAGCAGTACTTC,CASGQTYEQYF
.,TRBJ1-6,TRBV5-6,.,TGTGCCAGCAGCTTACAGGGATTAACCTCCTATAATTCACCCCTCCACTTT,CASSLQGLTSYNSPLHF
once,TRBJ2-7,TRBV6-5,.,TGTGCCAGCAGTTACTCGATGCAGGGGTGGTACGAGCAGTACTTC,CASSYSMQGWYEQYF
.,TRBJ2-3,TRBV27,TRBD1,TGTGCCAGCAGGTGGGACAGGGCCAGCACAGATACGCAGTATTTT,CASRWDRASTDTQYF
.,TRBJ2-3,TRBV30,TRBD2,TGTGCCTGGAGTAGCGGGAGTTCAGCTACGCAGTATTTT,CAWSSGSSATQYF
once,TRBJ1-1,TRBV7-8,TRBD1,TGTGCCAGCAGCTCACCCGACAGGGTAACTGAAGCTTTCTTT,CASSSPDRVTEAFF
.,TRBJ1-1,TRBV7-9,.,TGTGCCAGCAGCCTAACGCCTGAAGCTTTCTTT,CASSLTPEAFF
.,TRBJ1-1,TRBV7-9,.,TGTGCCAGCAGCTTTAGGGACACTGGGAACACTGAAGCTTTCTTT,CASSFRDTGNTEAFF
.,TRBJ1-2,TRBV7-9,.,TGTGCCAGCAGCTTAAGTCAGGCCCTCAACTATGGCTACACCTTC,CASSLSQALNYGYTF
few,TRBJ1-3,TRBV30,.,TGTGCCTGGAGGGGCAAGGACTTCGGCTCTGGAAACACCATATATTTT,CAWRGKDFGSGNTIYF
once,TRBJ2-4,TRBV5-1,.,TGCGCCAGCAGCTACCGGGGGGCTGAGGAAAACATTCAGTACTTC,CASSYRGAEENIQYF